The count of the clone carrying this T cell receptor (beta chain) is one. There are 14 residues in the CDR3. Germline V gene lookup returns CDR1 MGHRA and CDR2 YSYEKL. V lost 1 base and J 1 base, leaving 7 bases between the germline ends. Using immunoSEQ multiplex PCR, the repertoire was profiled, and TCRdb retains in-frame clones only, with some absent. Of 90,000 to 120,000 clones listed, around 93% were seen once; the top ten hold 7.5% to 9.5%. This sample is part of a study of T cell responses to AZD1222 COVID-19 vaccine. The specimen comprised peripheral blood, sampled 28 days after the second AZD1222 dose. The V call is TRBV4-1, the J call TRBJ1-1; D remains ambiguous. This clonotype was sampled from an adult who received the AZD1222 COVID-19 vaccine. CDR3 protein: CASSQVGRNTEAFF. CDR3 DNA sequence: TGCGCCAGCAGCCAAGTTGGTAGGAACACTGAAGCTTTCTTT.